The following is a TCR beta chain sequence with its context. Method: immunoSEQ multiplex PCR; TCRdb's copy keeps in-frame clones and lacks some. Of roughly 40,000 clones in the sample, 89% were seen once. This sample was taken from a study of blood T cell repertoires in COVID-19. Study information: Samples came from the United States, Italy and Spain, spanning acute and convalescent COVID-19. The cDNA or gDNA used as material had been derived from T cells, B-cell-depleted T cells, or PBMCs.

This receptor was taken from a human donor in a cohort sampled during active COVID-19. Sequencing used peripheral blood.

The CDR3 spells CARDRGTYNSPLHF. The CDR3 nucleotides read TGTGCCAGAGACCGGGGGACCTATAATTCACCCCTCCACTTT. This chain links TRBV19 with TRBJ1-6; D is possibly TRBD1 (5 bases). This CDR3 comprises 14 residues. CDR1 and CDR2 from the germline V gene are LNHDA and SQIVND (reference sequence). The V gene lost 9 bases and the J gene lost 2 bases, with 11 bases spanning the gap.